The clone carrying this T cell receptor (beta chain) has more than one count but fewer than ten. Trimming left V 1 base short and J 2 bases short, with 11 bases between. Germline CDR1 reads KGHSH; CDR2 reads LQKENI. CDR3 length equals 15 residues. Assay used: immunoSEQ multiplex PCR; TCRdb lists only in-frame clones, some missing. Here the sample spans about 140,000 clones, 75% to 90% being singletons. This specimen belongs to a study of T cell responses to AZD1222 COVID-19 vaccine. This sample comprised peripheral blood, obtained on day 0 of AZD1222 vaccination. The chain is built from TRBV18 and TRBJ1-1; D gene ambiguous. The receptor's source is an adult in good health. CDR3 residues: CASSPRRLLNTEAFF. CDR3 sequence (DNA): TGTGCCAGCTCACCACGCAGGCTCCTAAACACTGAAGCTTTCTTT.